One and the same sample provided the 15 T cell receptor beta chains below, sequenced in a study of beta chain features in type 1 diabetes. Study-level findings and limits: All four CD4+ subsets from Type 1 diabetes patients carried moderately but significantly shorter TCRB CDR3s.

Sequencing targeted expressed TCRB transcripts, as all isolated RNA had been reverse transcribed. The protocol was immunoSEQ multiplex PCR, while the TCRdb copy is restricted to in-frame clones and leaves out a portion. The sample holds approximately 250,000 clones; 15% to 20% are singletons and the top ten take 0.065% to 0.095%. Their recognized antigens are unknown. The specimen sequenced was naive CD4+ T cells from blood. The receptors shown here come from a man aged 30-40 years with type 1 diabetes.

This clone appeared a few times. The gene calls are TRBV29-1 and TRBJ2-7, with D tentatively TRBD2 (6 bases). CDR1 is SQVTM, CDR2 ANQGSEA, per germline. V shed 6 bases and J shed 9 bases, with 21 bases lying between them. This CDR3 has 13 residues. The CDR3 nucleotides read TGCAGCGTCGGGGGACGGTTATACGAGTGGCAGTACTTC. Its protein is CSVGGRLYEWQYF.

V is TRBV28 and J is TRBJ2-6; no definite D call. Trimming took 7 bases from V and 0 from J, leaving 10 bases between them. CDR1 is MDHEN, CDR2 SYDVKM, per germline. The CDR3 has 15 amino acids. The CDR3: CASTSESSGANVLTF. The CDR3 DNA reads TGTGCCAGCACCTCCGAAAGCTCTGGGGCCAACGTCCTGACTTTC.

The chain combines TRBV5-1 with TRBJ2-1; maybe TRBD1 (6 bases). This CDR3 has 15 residues. The germline V gene has CDR1 SGHRS and CDR2 YFSETQ. V was trimmed by 4 bases and J by 3 bases, leaving 14 bases between them. In DNA, the CDR3 is TGCGCCAGCAGCGTACAGGGAACAGACTACAATGAGCAGTTCTTC. Translation: CASSVQGTDYNEQFF. The full variable domain, with the rest looked up from reference TRBV5-1 and TRBJ2-1, is KAGVTQTPRYLIKTRGQQVTLSCSPISGHRSVSWYQQTPGQGLQFLFEYFSETQRNKGNFPGRFSGRQFSNSRSEMNVSTLELGDSALYLCASSVQGTDYNEQFFGPGTRLTVL.

This chain joins TRBV10-3 and TRBJ2-5, with a possible D match to TRBD2 (6 bases). Deletions cut 5 bases from V and 4 bases from J, with 11 bases between. CDR3 size: 13 residues. Germline CDR1 reads ENHRY; CDR2 reads SYGVKD. CDR3 DNA: TGTGCCATCAGTCCTATGGGAGGAGAGACCCAGTACTTC. This encodes CAISPMGGETQYF.

The V call is TRBV4-3, the J call TRBJ2-7; D is unclear. Looked up from germline, CDR1 is LGHNA and CDR2 is YSLEER. The CDR3 has 15 residues. V was pared by 1 base and J by 7 bases, with 17 bases between. Here the CDR3 reads CASSQAVRGREEQYF. The CDR3 DNA is TGCGCCAGCAGCCAAGCGGTCCGAGGTCGTGAGGAGCAGTACTTC.

The chain uses TRBV6-6 and TRBJ2-3, with TRBD1 as a possible D gene (5 bases). CDR3 length: 11 residues. V shed 7 bases and J shed 7 bases, with 9 bases lying between them. Germline lookup yields CDR1 MNHNY and CDR2 SVGAGI (reference sequence). In nucleotides, the CDR3 is TGTGCCAGCAATTGGGGCAATACGCAGTATTTT. Translating it yields CASNWGNTQYF.

The J gene is TRBJ2-7, the V gene TRBV29-1, with D unresolved. V was shortened by 5 bases and J by 1 base, with 6 bases between the two germline ends. This CDR3 is 11 amino acids long. Germline V CDR1 and CDR2: SQVTM, ANQGSEA. The CDR3 loop is CSVRLSYEQYF. In DNA form, the CDR3 reads TGCAGCGTTCGATTATCCTACGAGCAGTACTTC.

This clone has a handful of counts. The V call is TRBV9, the J call TRBJ2-5; 8 bases are a match to TRBD1. CDR1 is SGDLS, CDR2 YYNGEE, per germline. Trimming took 3 bases from V and 2 from J; bases not matched to a gene: 3. CDR3 length: 14 residues. The chain's CDR3 is CASSARDRQETQYF. CDR3 in DNA: TGTGCCAGCAGCGCCCGGGACAGGCAAGAGACCCAGTACTTC.

This clone came up a few times. The chain links TRBV9 to TRBJ1-5; 7 bases map to TRBD1. The V gene's germline CDR1 is SGDLS and CDR2 YYNGEE. The J segment lost 5 bases and the V segment lost 0 bases, leaving 5 bases of the junction unmatched. This CDR3 has 15 amino acids. In DNA, the CDR3 is TGTGCCAGCAGCGTAGGGGAGGGGGCAGATCAGCCCCAGCATTTT. Translating gives CASSVGEGADQPQHF.

This clone came up a few times. The rearrangement joins TRBV5-1 to TRBJ2-1; no clear D. The V end was cut by 3 bases, the J end by 7 bases, with 11 bases between. In germline, CDR1 is SGHRS, CDR2 YFSETQ. This CDR3 has 13 amino acids. The CDR3 spells CASSSQAVNEQFF. The CDR3 bases are TGCGCCAGCAGCTCCCAAGCTGTGAATGAGCAGTTCTTC.

The chain recombines TRBV14 with TRBJ2-7; 11 positions match TRBD1. The germline CDR1 and CDR2 sequences are SGHDN and FVKESK. This CDR3 spans 14 amino acids. V trimming: 5 bases; J trimming: 7 bases; junction bases outside the gene matches: 7. CDR3 sequence (DNA): TGTGCCAGCAGCGTCCGGGACAGGGGGGGAGAGCAGTACTTC. It encodes CASSVRDRGGEQYF.

CDR3 sequence reads: CATSSRATDTQYF. CDR3 nucleotide sequence: TGTGCCACTTCTAGTCGGGCGACAGATACGCAGTATTTT. The J gene is TRBJ2-3, the V gene TRBV9, with D unresolved. The CDR3 runs 13 residues. Trimming pared 9 bases from V and 3 bases from J, leaving 14 bases between. Germline values: CDR1 SGDLS, CDR2 YYNGEE.

This clone was counted only a few times. The chain recombines TRBV20-1 with TRBJ1-1; D remains ambiguous. The CDR3 contains 11 residues. CDR1 DFQATT and CDR2 SNEGSKA come from the germline V gene (reference sequence). Between the trimmed V and J ends, which lost 5 bases and 3 bases, there was a span of 7 bases. CDR3: CSALGDTEAFF. The CDR3, as DNA: TGCAGTGCTCTTGGGGACACTGAAGCTTTCTTT.

The chain combines TRBV5-1 with TRBJ2-4; unclear D gene. Looked up from germline, CDR1 is SGHRS and CDR2 is YFSETQ. This CDR3 is built from 15 residues. V was trimmed by 2 bases and J by 7 bases, leaving 16 bases between them. The CDR3 is CASSLTSEKGNIQYF. CDR3 DNA: TGCGCCAGCAGCTTAACGTCAGAGAAGGGTAACATTCAGTACTTC.

The gene calls are TRBV5-1 and TRBJ2-3; D gene uncertain. This CDR3 is 13 amino acids long. Germline CDR1 is SGHRS and CDR2 is YFSETQ. V shed 2 bases and J shed 3 bases, with 7 bases lying between them. The CDR3 protein is CASSFDQTDTQYF. CDR3 DNA sequence: TGCGCCAGCAGCTTCGACCAAACAGATACGCAGTATTTT.